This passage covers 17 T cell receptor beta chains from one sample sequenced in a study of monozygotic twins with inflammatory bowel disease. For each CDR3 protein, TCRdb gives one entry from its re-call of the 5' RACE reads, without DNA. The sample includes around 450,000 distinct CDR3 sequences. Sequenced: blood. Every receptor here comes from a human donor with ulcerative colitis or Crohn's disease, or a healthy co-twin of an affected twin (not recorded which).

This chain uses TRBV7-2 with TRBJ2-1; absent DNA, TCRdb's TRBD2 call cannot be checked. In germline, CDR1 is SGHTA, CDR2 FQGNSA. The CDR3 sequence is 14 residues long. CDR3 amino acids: CASSPRQAGSEQFF.

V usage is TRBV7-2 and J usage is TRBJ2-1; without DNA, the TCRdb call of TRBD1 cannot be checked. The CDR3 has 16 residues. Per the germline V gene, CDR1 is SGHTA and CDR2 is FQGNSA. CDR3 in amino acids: CASSPQGAGTYNEQFF.

This chain's CDR3 is CASALLSSGNTIYF. V and J are TRBV6-6 and TRBJ1-3. CDR1 MNHNY and CDR2 SVGAGI come from the germline V gene (reference sequence). The CDR3 totals 14 residues.

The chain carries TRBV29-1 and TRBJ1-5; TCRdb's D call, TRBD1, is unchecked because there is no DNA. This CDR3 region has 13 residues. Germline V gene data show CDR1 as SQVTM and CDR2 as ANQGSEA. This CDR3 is CSVATGGWQPQHF.

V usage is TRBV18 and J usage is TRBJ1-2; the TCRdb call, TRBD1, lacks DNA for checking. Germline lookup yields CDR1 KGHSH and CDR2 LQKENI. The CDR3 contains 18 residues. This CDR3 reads CASSPLGQGPGSGYGYTF.

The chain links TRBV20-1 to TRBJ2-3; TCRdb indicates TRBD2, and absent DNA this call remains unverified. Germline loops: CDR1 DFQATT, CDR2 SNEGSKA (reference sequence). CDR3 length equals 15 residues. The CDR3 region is CSARDWQRGTDTQYF.

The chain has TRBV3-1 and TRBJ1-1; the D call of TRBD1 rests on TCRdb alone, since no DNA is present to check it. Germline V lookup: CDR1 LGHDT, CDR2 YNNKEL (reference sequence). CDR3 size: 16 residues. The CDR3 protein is CASSPYTGGGSSEAFF.

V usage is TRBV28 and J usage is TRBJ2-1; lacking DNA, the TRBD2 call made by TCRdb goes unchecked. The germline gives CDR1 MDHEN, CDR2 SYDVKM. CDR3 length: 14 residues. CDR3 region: CASRAGGTYNEQFF.

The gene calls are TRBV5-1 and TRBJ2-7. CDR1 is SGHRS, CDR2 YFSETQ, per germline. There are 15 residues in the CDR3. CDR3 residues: CASSLAEGFTPEQYF.

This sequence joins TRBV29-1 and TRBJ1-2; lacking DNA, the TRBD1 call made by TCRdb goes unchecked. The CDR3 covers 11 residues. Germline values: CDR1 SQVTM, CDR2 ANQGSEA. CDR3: CSTGLTDGYTF.

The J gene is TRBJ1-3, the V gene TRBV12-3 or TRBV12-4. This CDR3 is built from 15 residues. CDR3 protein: CASIIDGTTGNTIYF.

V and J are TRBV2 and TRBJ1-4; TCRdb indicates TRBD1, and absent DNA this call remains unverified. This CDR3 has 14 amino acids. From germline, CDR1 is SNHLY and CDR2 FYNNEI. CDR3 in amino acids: CASSLTGENEKLFF.

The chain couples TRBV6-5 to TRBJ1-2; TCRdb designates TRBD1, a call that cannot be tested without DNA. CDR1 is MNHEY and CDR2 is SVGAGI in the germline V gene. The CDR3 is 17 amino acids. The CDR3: CASSLQSGSGANYGYTF.

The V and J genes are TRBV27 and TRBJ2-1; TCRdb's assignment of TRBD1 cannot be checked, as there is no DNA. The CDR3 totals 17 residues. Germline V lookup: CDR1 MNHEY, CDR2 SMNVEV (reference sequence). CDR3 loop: CASILRLTGTGNNEQFF.

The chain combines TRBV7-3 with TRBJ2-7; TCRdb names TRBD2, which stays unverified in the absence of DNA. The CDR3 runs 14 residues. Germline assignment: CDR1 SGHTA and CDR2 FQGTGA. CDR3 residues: CASSLGSGSDEQYF.

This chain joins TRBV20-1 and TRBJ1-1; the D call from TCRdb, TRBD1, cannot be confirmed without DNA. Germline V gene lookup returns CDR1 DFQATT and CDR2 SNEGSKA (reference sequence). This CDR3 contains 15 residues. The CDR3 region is CSARAGSGRNTEAFF.

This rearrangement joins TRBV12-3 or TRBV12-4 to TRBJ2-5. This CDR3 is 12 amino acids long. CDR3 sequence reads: CASSSAGKTQYF.